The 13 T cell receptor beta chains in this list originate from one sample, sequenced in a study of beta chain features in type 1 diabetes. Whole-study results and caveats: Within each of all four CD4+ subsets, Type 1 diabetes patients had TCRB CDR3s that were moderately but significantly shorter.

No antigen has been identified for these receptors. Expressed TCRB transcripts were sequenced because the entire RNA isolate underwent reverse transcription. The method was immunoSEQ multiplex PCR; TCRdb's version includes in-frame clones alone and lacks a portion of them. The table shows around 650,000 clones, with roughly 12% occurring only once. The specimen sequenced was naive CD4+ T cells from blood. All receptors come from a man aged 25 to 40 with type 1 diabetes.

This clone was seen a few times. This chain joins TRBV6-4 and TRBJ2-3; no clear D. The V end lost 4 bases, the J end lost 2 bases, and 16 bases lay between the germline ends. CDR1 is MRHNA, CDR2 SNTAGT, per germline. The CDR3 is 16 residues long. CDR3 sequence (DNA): TGTGCCAGCAGTGGACCAGAGAGGCGAAACACAGATACGCAGTATTTT. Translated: CASSGPERRNTDTQYF.

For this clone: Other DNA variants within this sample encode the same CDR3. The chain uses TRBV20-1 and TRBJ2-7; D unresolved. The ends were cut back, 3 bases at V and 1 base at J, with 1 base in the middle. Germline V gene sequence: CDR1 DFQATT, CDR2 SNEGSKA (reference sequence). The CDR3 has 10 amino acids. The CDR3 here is CSASSYEQYF. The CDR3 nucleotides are TGCAGTGCTAGTTCCTACGAGCAGTACTTC.

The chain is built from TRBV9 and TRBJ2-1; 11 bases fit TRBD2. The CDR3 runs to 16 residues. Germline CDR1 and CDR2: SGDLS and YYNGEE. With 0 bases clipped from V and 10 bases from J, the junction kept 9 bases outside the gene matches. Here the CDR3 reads CASSVGVLAGELEQFF. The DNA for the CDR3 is TGTGCCAGCAGCGTAGGCGTACTAGCGGGGGAGTTAGAGCAGTTCTTC.

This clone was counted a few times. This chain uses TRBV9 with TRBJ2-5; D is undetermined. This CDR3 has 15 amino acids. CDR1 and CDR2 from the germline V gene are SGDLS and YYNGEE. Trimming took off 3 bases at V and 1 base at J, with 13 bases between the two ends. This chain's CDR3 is CASSALSGFQETQYF. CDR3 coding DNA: TGTGCCAGCAGCGCATTATCTGGGTTCCAAGAGACCCAGTACTTC.

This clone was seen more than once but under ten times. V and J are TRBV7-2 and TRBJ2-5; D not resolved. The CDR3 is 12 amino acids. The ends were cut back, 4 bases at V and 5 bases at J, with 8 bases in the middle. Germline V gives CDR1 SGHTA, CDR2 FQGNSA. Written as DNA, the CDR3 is TGTGCCAGCAGCTCGGCGAGGGAGACCCAGTACTTC. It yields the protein CASSSARETQYF. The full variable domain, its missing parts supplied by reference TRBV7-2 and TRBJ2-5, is GAGVSQSPSNKVTEKGKDVELRCDPISGHTALYWYRQSLGQGLEFLIYFQGNSAPDKSGLPSDRFSAERTGGSVSTLTIQRTQQEDSAVYLCASSSARETQYFGPGTRLLVL.

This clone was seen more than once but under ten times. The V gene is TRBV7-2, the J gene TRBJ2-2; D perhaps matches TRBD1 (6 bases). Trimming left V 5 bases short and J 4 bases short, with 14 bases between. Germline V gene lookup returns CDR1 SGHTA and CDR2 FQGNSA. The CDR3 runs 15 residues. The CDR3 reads CASSQRPRGTGELFF. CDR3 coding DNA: TGTGCCAGCAGCCAAAGGCCCAGGGGCACCGGGGAGCTGTTTTTT.

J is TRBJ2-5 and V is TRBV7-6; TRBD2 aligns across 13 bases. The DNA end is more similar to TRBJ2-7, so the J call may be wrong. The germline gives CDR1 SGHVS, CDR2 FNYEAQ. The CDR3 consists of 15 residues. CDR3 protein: CASSETSGGNYEQYF. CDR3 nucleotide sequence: TGTGCCAGCAGCGAGACTAGCGGGGGGAACTACGAGCAGTACTTC.

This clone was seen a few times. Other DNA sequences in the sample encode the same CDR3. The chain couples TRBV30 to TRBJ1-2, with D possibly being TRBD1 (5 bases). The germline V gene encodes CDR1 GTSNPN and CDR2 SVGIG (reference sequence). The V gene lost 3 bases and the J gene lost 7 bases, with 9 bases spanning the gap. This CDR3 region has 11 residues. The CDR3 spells CAWSRDRGYTF. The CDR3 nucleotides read TGTGCCTGGAGCCGGGACCGTGGCTACACCTTC.

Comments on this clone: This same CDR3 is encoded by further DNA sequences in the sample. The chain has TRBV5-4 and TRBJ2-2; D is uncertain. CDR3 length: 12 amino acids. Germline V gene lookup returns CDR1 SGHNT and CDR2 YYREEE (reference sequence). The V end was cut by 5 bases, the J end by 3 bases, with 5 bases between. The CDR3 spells CASSLDTGELFF. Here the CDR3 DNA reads TGTGCCAGCAGTTTAGACACCGGGGAGCTGTTTTTT.

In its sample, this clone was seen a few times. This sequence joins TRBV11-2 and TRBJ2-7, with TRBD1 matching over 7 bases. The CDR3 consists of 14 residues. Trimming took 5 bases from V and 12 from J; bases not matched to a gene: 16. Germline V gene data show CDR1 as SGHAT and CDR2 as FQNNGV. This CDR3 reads CASSPRQGMSRRYF. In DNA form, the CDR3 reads TGTGCCAGCAGCCCGCGACAGGGTATGTCGCGGAGGTACTTC.

In DNA form, the CDR3 reads TGTGCCAGCAGCACCCCCTCTGGACAGCGGATCTACGAGCAGTACTTC. It codes for CASSTPSGQRIYEQYF. V is TRBV11-2 and J is TRBJ2-7, with D tentatively TRBD1 (6 bases). V gave up 5 bases and J gave up 3 bases, with 20 bases separating them. The CDR3 extends over 16 amino acids. Germline CDR1 and CDR2: SGHAT and FQNNGV.

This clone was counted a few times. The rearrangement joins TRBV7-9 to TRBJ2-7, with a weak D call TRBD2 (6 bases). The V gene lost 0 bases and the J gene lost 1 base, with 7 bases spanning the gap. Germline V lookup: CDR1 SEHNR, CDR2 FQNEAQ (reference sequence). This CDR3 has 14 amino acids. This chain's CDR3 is CASSLAGGSYEQYF. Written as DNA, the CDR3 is TGTGCCAGCAGCTTAGCTGGGGGGTCCTACGAGCAGTACTTC.

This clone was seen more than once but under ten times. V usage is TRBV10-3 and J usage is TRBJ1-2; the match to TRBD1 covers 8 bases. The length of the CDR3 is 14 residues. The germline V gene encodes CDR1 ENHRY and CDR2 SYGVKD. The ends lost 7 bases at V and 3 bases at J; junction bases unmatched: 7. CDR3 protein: CAITRQGKDYGYTF. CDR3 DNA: TGTGCCATCACCCGACAGGGGAAGGACTATGGCTACACCTTC.